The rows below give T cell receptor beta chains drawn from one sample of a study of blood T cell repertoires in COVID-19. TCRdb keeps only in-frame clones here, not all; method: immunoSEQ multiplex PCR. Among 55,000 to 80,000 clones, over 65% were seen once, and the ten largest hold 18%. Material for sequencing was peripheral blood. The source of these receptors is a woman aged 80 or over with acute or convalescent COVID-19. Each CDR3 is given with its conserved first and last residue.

CDR3: CAISDGETSGMTETQYF; J: TRBJ2-5; V: TRBV10-3
CDR3: CASSSNRGDDGYTF; J: TRBJ1-2; V: TRBV11-2
CDR3: CATSGVSGVPTTGELFF; J: TRBJ2-2; V: TRBV24-1
CDR3: CASSLERGGNTIYF; J: TRBJ1-3; V: TRBV5-1
CDR3: CASRDRGDRGNEKLFF; J: TRBJ1-4; V: TRBV19
CDR3: CASSYDTGLGYTF; J: TRBJ1-2; V: TRBV5-1
CDR3: CASSLGQNIAEQYF; J: TRBJ2-7; V: TRBV5-6
CDR3: CSVEARAGGRETQYF; J: TRBJ2-5; V: TRBV29-1
CDR3: CASSLGTQETQYF; J: TRBJ2-5; V: TRBV5-1
CDR3: CAWSVLANYGYTF; J: TRBJ1-2; V: TRBV30
CDR3: CASSLGGTAEKAFF; J: TRBJ1-1; V: TRBV28
CDR3: CATSDADRRTEAFF; J: TRBJ1-1; V: TRBV24-1
CDR3: CASSEGDSPAGGSPLHF; J: TRBJ1-6; V: TRBV2
CDR3: CASSKPLITGGSGNTIYF; J: TRBJ1-3; V: TRBV21-1
CDR3: CASLGTSPSSYEQYF; J: TRBJ2-7; V: TRBV10-3
CDR3: CASSLDQARRNEKLFF; J: TRBJ1-4; V: TRBV5-5
CDR3: CASSPDRGRGTEAFF; J: TRBJ1-1; V: TRBV28
CDR3: CASSATQGNSPLHF; J: TRBJ1-6; V: TRBV2
CDR3: CASGTGGYTF; J: TRBJ1-2; V: TRBV9
CDR3: CASSRTSGRANEQFF; J: TRBJ2-1; V: TRBV7-2
CDR3: CASTFGVSLSGNTIYF; J: TRBJ1-3; V: TRBV5-6
CDR3: CASMGQPNTEAFF; J: TRBJ1-1; V: TRBV19
CDR3: CASSLGLAVTTSYEQYF; J: TRBJ2-7; V: TRBV14
CDR3: CASSGDRGREEEAFF; J: TRBJ1-1; V: TRBV6-6
CDR3: CASRSLAGNNEQFF; J: TRBJ2-1; V: TRBV3-1/TRBV3-2
CDR3: CASILRKETTGANVLTF; J: TRBJ2-6; V: TRBV7-2
CDR3: CASSLGRTDGYTF; J: TRBJ1-2; V: TRBV18
CDR3: CASSPAGTGTFYGYTF; J: TRBJ1-2; V: TRBV18
CDR3: CSVLMGGGNTEAFF; J: TRBJ1-1; V: TRBV29-1
CDR3: CASSLNGGTENSPLHF; J: TRBJ1-6; V: TRBV5-6
CDR3: CASSQDLLAEAFF; J: TRBJ1-1; V: TRBV3-1/TRBV3-2
CDR3: CASIQGGRDTEAFF; J: TRBJ1-1; V: TRBV25-1
CDR3: CSARRGNTIYF; J: TRBJ1-3; V: TRBV20-1
CDR3: CASSSPGTSGMREQFF; J: TRBJ2-1; V: TRBV28
CDR3: CASRVDRVAEKLFF; J: TRBJ1-4; V: TRBV2
CDR3: CASRETGWETQYF; J: TRBJ2-5; V: TRBV6-5
CDR3: CASSLTQGTGSYNSPLHF; J: TRBJ1-6; V: TRBV7-8
CDR3: CASSRAPSSGYTF; J: TRBJ1-2; V: TRBV3-1/TRBV3-2
CDR3: CASSYGQGVDEQYF; J: TRBJ2-7; V: TRBV6-5
CDR3: CASSRTGERIRTEAFF; J: TRBJ1-1; V: TRBV19
CDR3: CASRGSSLAKNIQYF; J: TRBJ2-4; V: TRBV2
CDR3: CASSGGANEQFF; J: TRBJ2-1; V: TRBV5-6
CDR3: CASNGLTGGDYGYTF; J: TRBJ1-2; V: TRBV19
CDR3: CASSSGTGGRGEAFF; J: TRBJ1-1; V: TRBV11-2
CDR3: CASSTTNGSYGYTF; J: TRBJ1-2; V: TRBV27
CDR3: CASSQMSEEQFF; J: TRBJ2-1; V: TRBV3-1/TRBV3-2